This TCR beta chain was identified in a study of cytomegalovirus exposure and HLA in healthy donors. Study-wide findings and caveats: Equally common other TCR beta chains were less clonally expanded than HLA-associated ones, a later analysis found. Within an earlier analysis, most TCR beta V segments proved productive either about 87% or about 30% of the time. Per a later analysis, 18,000 or so TCR beta sequences showed association with HLA alleles at 0.05 false discovery rate.

V lost 4 bases, J lost 3 bases, and 7 bases stayed unmatched. This CDR3 is built from 15 residues. The germline V gene encodes CDR1 MDHEN and CDR2 SYDVKM. About this clone: Its target is unknown.

The primer mix had 60 Vbeta and 13 Jbeta primers. As processed by the authors: Per a later analysis, the number of unique TCR beta chains was approximately 80 million, of which about 11 million were shared. The table came from immunoSEQ multiplex PCR; TCRdb's copy has only in-frame clones and leaves some out. V and J calls and clone size are copied from that table; D and trimming were computed from the DNA. The data hold about 120,000 clones, with 70% to 75% observed a single time. The clonotype originates from a woman aged 40 to 49 in good health and CMV-seronegative. The gene calls are TRBV28 and TRBJ1-1; 8 nucleotides match TRBD1. The sample taken for sequencing was PBMCs. CDR3 DNA: TGTGCCAGCAGTTCCGGACAGGGAACCCACACTGAAGCTTTCTTT. As protein: CASSSGQGTHTEAFF.